The 32 T cell receptor beta chains below all came from one sample that was sequenced in a study of blood T cells in healthy people across ages. Sample-barcoded 5' priming and a J-beta primer mix drove a second PCR of roughly 7 to 11 cycles. TCRdb reprocessed the 5' RACE reads via MiXCR and lists one record per CDR3 protein. Of hundreds of thousands of distinct CDR3 sequences in the sample, about 26% are singletons; the top ten hold approximately 3.6%. Another study also made use of these data, one on T cells of mothers and their children.

The sequenced sample consisted of blood. These receptor sequences come from a boy younger than 10 in good health.

The CDR3 coding sequence is TGTGCTAGTGGTAAAGCTAGGGGAGGAGATACGCAGTATTTT. Translated: CASGKARGGDTQYF. The V and J genes are TRBV12-5 and TRBJ2-3; TRBD2 is a possible D gene (6 bases). Germline V lookup: CDR1 LGHNT, CDR2 FRNRAP. V lost 5 bases, J lost 5 bases, and 14 bases lay in between. The CDR3 spans 14 residues.

The chain carries TRBV28 and TRBJ1-2, with D possibly matching TRBD1 (6 bases). The germline V and J ends were trimmed by 8 bases and 6 bases, with 10 bases remaining between them. The CDR3 has 11 amino acids. Looked up from germline, CDR1 is MDHEN and CDR2 is SYDVKM. The CDR3 region has the DNA TGTGCCAGCTTCGGGGGGCATGGCTACACCTTC. Its translation: CASFGGHGYTF.

This clonotype was seen more than once but under ten times. V gene TRBV12-3 or TRBV12-4 combines with J gene TRBJ2-7; tentative D call: TRBD2 (6 bases). The CDR3 loop spans 13 amino acids. Trimming took off 3 bases at V and 7 bases at J, with 13 bases between the two ends. CDR3 in DNA: TGTGCCAGCAGTTTGGAGGGGCGGTATGAGCAGTACTTC. Protein sequence: CASSLEGRYEQYF.

V is TRBV29-1 and J is TRBJ2-7, with 9 bases fitting TRBD2. The CDR3 has 14 residues. Germline-derived CDR1 and CDR2 are SQVTM and ANQGSEA. With 1 base clipped from V and 1 base from J, the junction kept 2 bases outside the gene matches. The CDR3, as DNA: TGCAGCGTTGAAGGGGCGGGGGGGTCCTACGAGCAGTACTTC. Protein product: CSVEGAGGSYEQYF.

This clonotype was recorded a few times. This sequence joins TRBV5-5 and TRBJ1-4; D call uncertain. CDR3 size: 13 residues. Trimming cost V 0 bases and J 8 bases, with 8 bases left between them. Germline CDR1 and CDR2: SGHKS and YYEKEE (reference sequence). CDR3: CASSLGPLEKLFF. In DNA form, the CDR3 reads TGTGCCAGCAGCTTGGGGCCTCTAGAAAAACTGTTTTTT.

The chain couples TRBV4-1 to TRBJ1-4; D might be TRBD1 (5 bases). This CDR3 is 16 amino acids long. Germline V gene sequence: CDR1 MGHRA, CDR2 YSYEKL. Trimming pared 4 bases from V and 5 bases from J, leaving 17 bases between. CDR3 nucleotide sequence: TGCGCCAGCAGCCGAGGCCTTCCAGGGATAAATGAAAAACTGTTTTTT. This encodes CASSRGLPGINEKLFF.

This clonotype was seen a few times. The V gene is TRBV7-9, the J gene TRBJ2-7; no reliable D call. The assigned J gene may be wrong: the sequence end matches TRBJ2-1 better. The CDR3 is 16 amino acids. Germline loops: CDR1 SEHNR, CDR2 FQNEAQ (reference sequence). The CDR3, as DNA: TGTGCCAGCAGCTTAGGAGGATCGCCTAGCTACAATGAGCAGTTCTTC. This gives the protein CASSLGGSPSYNEQFF.

In this sample, this clonotype turned up many times. The chain has TRBV7-3 and TRBJ2-3; the D is unclear. The CDR3 spans 13 residues. V dropped 4 bases and J dropped 7 bases, with 12 bases sitting between them. Germline CDR1 reads SGHTA; CDR2 reads FQGTGA. The CDR3 loop is CASSSDPGHTQYF. In DNA form, the CDR3 reads TGTGCCAGCAGCTCGGACCCAGGACATACGCAGTATTTT.

The rearrangement links TRBV24-1 to TRBJ2-5, with 7 nucleotides matching TRBD2. With 2 bases clipped from V and 9 bases from J, the junction kept 2 bases outside the gene matches. Germline V gene data show CDR1 as KGHDR and CDR2 as SFDVKD. The CDR3 covers 12 residues. The CDR3 spells CATSDWEGAQYF. CDR3 DNA sequence: TGTGCCACCAGTGATTGGGAGGGCGCCCAGTACTTC.

This clonotype was counted at least ten times. The V call is TRBV12-3 or TRBV12-4, the J call TRBJ2-2, with D perhaps matching TRBD1 or TRBD2 (6 bases each). This CDR3 has 15 amino acids. V lost 5 bases and J 6 bases, leaving 16 bases between the germline ends. CDR3 bases: TGTGCCAGCAGTCTTACAGGGAGGAAAGCCGGGGAGCTGTTTTTT. It encodes CASSLTGRKAGELFF.

CDR3 region: CSVGGVRGAGANVLTF. The CDR3 DNA is TGCAGCGTTGGAGGGGTGCGGGGCGCTGGGGCCAACGTCCTGACTTTC. The chain recombines TRBV29-1 with TRBJ2-6; perhaps TRBD2 as D (6 bases). Trimming removed 4 bases at V and 2 bases at J, with 15 bases between. This CDR3 is 16 amino acids long. CDR1 and CDR2 from the germline V gene are SQVTM and ANQGSEA.

The rearrangement uses TRBV3-1 and TRBJ2-1, with D perhaps assigned TRBD1 or TRBD2 (6 bases each). Matching the DNA end better, TRBJ2-7 makes the J call doubtful. The CDR3 extends over 15 amino acids. CDR1 and CDR2 (germline): LGHDT, YNNKEL (reference sequence). CDR3: CASSQVAGGHYEQYF. CDR3 nucleotide sequence: TGTGCCAGCAGCCAAGTTGCCGGGGGCCACTACGAGCAGTACTTC.

The chain has TRBV4-2 and TRBJ2-5; D possibly corresponds to TRBD2 (6 bases). Germline CDR1 reads LGHNA; CDR2 reads YNFKEQ. Trimming took off 3 bases at V and 4 bases at J, with 15 bases between the two ends. CDR3 length equals 15 residues. The CDR3 loop is CASSQGSGDGETQYF. Written as DNA, the CDR3 is TGTGCCAGCAGCCAGGGATCGGGGGACGGAGAGACCCAGTACTTC.

The CDR3 DNA reads TGTGCCAGCAGCTCCCCTGGGCGGGGGGGCCTATACGAGCAGTACTTC. It codes for CASSSPGRGGLYEQYF. This rearrangement joins TRBV11-2 to TRBJ2-7; TRBD2 aligns across 9 bases. The ends lost 4 bases at V and 4 bases at J; junction bases unmatched: 11. CDR3 length: 16 residues. Germline CDR1 SGHAT, CDR2 FQNNGV.

This clonotype was seen a handful of times. The chain joins TRBV20-1 to TRBJ2-5; no clear D. The V gene lost 5 bases and the J gene lost 4 bases, with 11 bases spanning the gap. The CDR3 consists of 12 residues. The germline gives CDR1 DFQATT, CDR2 SNEGSKA (reference sequence). CDR3 coding DNA: TGCAGTGCTCCCCGGGCTGGAGAGACCCAGTACTTC. Translating gives CSAPRAGETQYF.

The CDR3 loop is CASSSTPFEQYF. The CDR3 DNA is TGTGCCAGCAGTTCGACCCCCTTCGAGCAGTACTTC. This chain joins TRBV27 and TRBJ2-5; D is undetermined. The DNA matches TRBJ2-7 better at its end, which makes the J call doubtful. The germline V gene encodes CDR1 MNHEY and CDR2 SMNVEV (reference sequence). The CDR3 has 12 amino acids.

V usage is TRBV19 and J usage is TRBJ1-1; TRBD1 matches at 7 bases. This CDR3 has 14 amino acids. Germline CDR1 LNHDA, CDR2 SQIVND (reference sequence). Losses at the gene ends were 6 bases for V and 11 bases for J; bases not matched to a gene: 15. The DNA for the CDR3 is TGTGCCAGTAGAGGGACAGCGACTTACTCTCGTGCTTTCTTT. Its translation is CASRGTATYSRAFF.

This clonotype was seen a handful of times. This rearrangement joins TRBV20-1 to TRBJ1-4, with D perhaps TRBD1 (6 bases). The CDR3 sequence is 14 residues long. Deletions cut 0 bases from V and 10 bases from J, with 15 bases between. Germline loops: CDR1 DFQATT, CDR2 SNEGSKA (reference sequence). CDR3 amino acids: CSAREGTTVGKLFF. CDR3 nucleotide sequence: TGCAGTGCTAGAGAGGGGACAACTGTTGGAAAACTGTTTTTT.

In its sample, this clonotype was seen a few times. A junction boundary mismatches the germline segment, possibly from a read error. The CDR3 is CASSRGGPVLTDAQYF. The CDR3 region has the DNA TGCGCCAGCAGCCGGGGGGGCCCGGTCCTCACAGATGCGCAGTATTTT. The rearrangement uses TRBV5-1 and TRBJ2-3; TRBD2 agrees at 8 bases. The CDR3 is 16 residues long. Germline V gives CDR1 SGHRS, CDR2 YFSETQ.

The rearrangement joins TRBV20-1 to TRBJ2-7; TRBD2 agrees at 7 bases. CDR3 length: 15 amino acids. Germline loops: CDR1 DFQATT, CDR2 SNEGSKA (reference sequence). V lost 0 bases to trimming and J lost 7 bases; unmatched junction nucleotides: 12. The CDR3 reads CSARDLGGGRAEQYF. In DNA form, the CDR3 reads TGCAGTGCTAGAGATCTTGGGGGAGGGCGTGCAGAGCAGTACTTC.

The chain recombines TRBV4-3 with TRBJ2-3, with 7 bases fitting TRBD1. The V gene end was trimmed by 4 bases and the J gene end by 2 bases; junction bases not matched to a gene: 3. The germline CDR1 and CDR2 sequences are LGHNA and YSLEER. The CDR3 has 14 residues. CDR3 region: CASSPGQATDTQYF. CDR3 DNA: TGCGCCAGCAGCCCTGGACAGGCCACAGATACGCAGTATTTT.

The chain combines TRBV5-6 with TRBJ1-4, with D possibly being TRBD1 (5 bases). Looked up from germline, CDR1 is SGHDT and CDR2 is YYEEEE. The CDR3 loop spans 19 amino acids. Trimming took 5 bases from V and 0 from J, leaving 23 bases between them. The DNA for the CDR3 is TGTGCCAGCAGAACAAACTCCCGGGACTCGCGTGCAACTAATGAAAAACTGTTTTTT. Amino acids: CASRTNSRDSRATNEKLFF. The variable domain in full, completed from reference TRBV5-6 and TRBJ1-4, reads DAGVTQSPTHLIKTRGQQVTLRCSPKSGHDTVSWYQQALGQGPQFIFQYYEEEERQRGNFPDRFSGHQFPNYSSELNVNALLLGDSALYLCASRTNSRDSRATNEKLFFGSGTQLSVL.

The sample holds many counts of this clonotype. The chain couples TRBV18 to TRBJ2-5; D is unclear. V gave up 6 bases and J gave up 5 bases, with 16 bases separating them. The germline gives CDR1 KGHSH, CDR2 LQKENI. The CDR3 has 14 amino acids. The CDR3 bases are TGTGCCAGCTCCCCTCAATATAGTCGGGAGACCCAGTACTTC. Its translation: CASSPQYSRETQYF.

The chain links TRBV20-1 to TRBJ2-1; no firm D call. The germline gives CDR1 DFQATT, CDR2 SNEGSKA (reference sequence). The V end lost 3 bases, the J end lost 9 bases, and 9 bases lay between the germline ends. The CDR3 totals 11 residues. The CDR3 nucleotides read TGCAGTGCTAGCCCCGAGGTTGAGCAGTTCTTC. Its protein product is CSASPEVEQFF.

This clonotype has a handful of counts. The chain uses TRBV12-3 or TRBV12-4 and TRBJ2-1, with D possibly being TRBD1 (6 bases). The CDR3 length is 16 residues. The ends were cut back, 6 bases at V and 0 bases at J, with 15 bases in the middle. The CDR3 protein is CASRRDRGSSYNEQFF. CDR3 nucleotide sequence: TGTGCCAGCAGGCGCGATAGGGGGAGCTCCTACAATGAGCAGTTCTTC.

This chain links TRBV28 with TRBJ2-5; no clear D gene. Trimming cost V 7 bases and J 5 bases, with 14 bases left between them. Germline CDR1 and CDR2: MDHEN and SYDVKM. This CDR3 spans 13 amino acids. The CDR3 is CASNFFPGETQYF. The DNA for the CDR3 is TGTGCCAGCAATTTTTTCCCCGGGGAGACCCAGTACTTC.

This sequence joins TRBV29-1 and TRBJ2-6; no clear D. The germline V and J ends were trimmed by 4 bases and 1 base, with 14 bases remaining between them. The germline V gene has CDR1 SQVTM and CDR2 ANQGSEA. The CDR3 has 16 amino acids. The CDR3 nucleotides are TGCAGCGTTGGGGCCCCCTTCGGGTCTGGGGCCAACGTCCTGACTTTC. It encodes CSVGAPFGSGANVLTF.

The chain is built from TRBV3-1 and TRBJ1-1, with TRBD1 identical over 9 bases. This CDR3 has 17 amino acids. Losses at the gene ends were 0 bases for V and 4 bases for J; bases not matched to a gene: 9. Germline V lookup: CDR1 LGHDT, CDR2 YNNKEL (reference sequence). The CDR3 DNA is TGTGCCAGCAGCCAAGAACCGGGACAGGGAGATTTCACTGAAGCTTTCTTT. It yields the protein CASSQEPGQGDFTEAFF.

In regard to this clonotype: This clone may be a read error of a much larger clone one base away. The J gene is TRBJ2-7, the V gene TRBV9, with 7 bases identical to TRBD1. Germline-derived CDR1 and CDR2 are SGDLS and YYNGEE. The CDR3 contains 15 residues. CDR3 sequence: CASSVTTGESYGQYF. DNA for the CDR3: TGTGCCAGCAGCGTAACCACAGGGGAGTCCTACGGGCAGTACTTC.

For the CDR3, the DNA is TGCAGCGTAGAACCACCGACGCTCCAAGAGACCCAGTACTTC. Translated, it gives CSVEPPTLQETQYF. The V gene is TRBV29-1, the J gene TRBJ2-5; D call uncertain. The germline V and J ends were trimmed by 6 bases and 1 base, with 15 bases remaining between them. The CDR3 is 14 residues long. The germline CDR1 and CDR2 sequences are SQVTM and ANQGSEA.

This clonotype has only a few counts. The gene calls are TRBV7-3 and TRBJ2-1, with D hard to call. Germline assignment: CDR1 SGHTA and CDR2 FQGTGA. This CDR3 region has 12 residues. V dropped 2 bases and J dropped 9 bases, with 8 bases sitting between them. The CDR3 reads CASSLLQSEQFF. The DNA of the CDR3 is TGTGCCAGCAGCTTACTTCAGAGTGAGCAGTTCTTC.

CDR3 protein: CASSLGSGIGGETQYF. The CDR3 DNA reads TGTGCCAGCAGCTTAGGTAGCGGGATAGGAGGAGAGACCCAGTACTTC. The chain employs TRBV7-2 and TRBJ2-5, with TRBD2 identical over 8 bases. J was trimmed by 4 bases and V by 1 base; bases with no gene match: 8. Germline V CDR1 and CDR2: SGHTA, FQGNSA. The CDR3 is 16 residues long.